Each of the 31 T cell receptor beta chains below was sequenced from the same sample in a study of T cell responses to AZD1222 COVID-19 vaccine. TCRdb's table, derived via immunoSEQ multiplex PCR, lists solely in-frame clones and lacks some. The sample has fewer than 110,000 clones, just over 90% seen once. The sample in question was peripheral blood, obtained 28 days after the second AZD1222 dose. All receptors derive from an adult who received the AZD1222 COVID-19 vaccine.

This clone has a single count. The V call is TRBV2, the J call TRBJ2-3, with a possible D match to TRBD2 (6 bases). CDR3 length: 15 amino acids. V lost 2 bases, J lost 0 bases, and 9 bases lay in between. CDR1 is SNHLY and CDR2 is FYNNEI in the germline V gene. DNA of the CDR3: TGTGCCAGCAGTGAACTAGCGATAAGCACAGATACGCAGTATTTT. It yields the protein CASSELAISTDTQYF. Complete variable domain (other parts from reference TRBV2 and TRBJ2-3): EPEVTQTPSHQVTQMGQEVILRCVPISNHLYFYWYRQILGQKVEFLVSFYNNEISEKSEIFDDQFSVERPDGSNFTLKIRSTKLEDSAMYFCASSELAISTDTQYFGPGTRLTVL.

The gene calls are TRBV19 and TRBJ2-1; D perhaps matches TRBD1 (5 bases). The CDR3 contains 15 residues. CDR1 and CDR2 (germline): LNHDA, SQIVND (reference sequence). V lost 7 bases and J lost 8, with 21 bases in between. This CDR3 is CASNDRQSLGHEQFF. The CDR3 DNA is TGTGCCAGTAATGACAGACAATCCCTTGGCCATGAGCAGTTCTTC.

V gene TRBV3-1 (or the pseudogene TRBV3-2) combines with J gene TRBJ1-1, with a possible D match to TRBD1 (6 bases). The CDR3 totals 14 residues. Looked up from germline, CDR1 is LGHDT and CDR2 is YNNKEL (reference sequence). V was trimmed by 5 bases and J by 5 bases, leaving 15 bases between them. CDR3 DNA: TGTGCCAGCAGCGCCTCCGGGACACTTACTGAAGCTTTCTTT. Its translation is CASSASGTLTEAFF.

V usage is TRBV5-1 and J usage is TRBJ1-1; 8 positions agree with TRBD1. CDR3 length: 16 amino acids. The ends lost 4 bases at V and 0 bases at J; junction bases unmatched: 8. Germline lookup yields CDR1 SGHRS and CDR2 YFSETQ. CDR3 nucleotide sequence: TGCGCCAGCAGCGGGTCACAGGGGGTAGTGAACACTGAAGCTTTCTTT. Amino acid sequence: CASSGSQGVVNTEAFF.

This clone occurred once. J is TRBJ1-6 and V is TRBV9; D uncertain. V gave up 3 bases and J gave up 2 bases, with 6 bases separating them. Germline loops: CDR1 SGDLS, CDR2 YYNGEE. This CDR3 is built from 14 residues. CDR3 loop: CASSERPYNSPLHF. The CDR3 nucleotides read TGTGCCAGCAGCGAACGCCCCTATAATTCACCCCTCCACTTT. Together with reference TRBV9 and TRBJ1-6, the CDR3 gives the full variable domain: DSGVTQTPKHLITATGQRVTLRCSPRSGDLSVYWYQQSLDQGLQFLIQYYNGEERAKGNILERFSAQQFPDLHSELNLSSLELGDSALYFCASSERPYNSPLHFGNGTRLTVT.

This CDR3 reads CASSDSQGVGNQPQHF. The CDR3 coding sequence is TGTGCCAGCAGCGATTCGCAGGGGGTGGGCAATCAGCCCCAGCATTTT. The chain employs TRBV7-9 and TRBJ1-5; TRBD1 agrees at 7 bases. Germline-derived CDR1 and CDR2 are SEHNR and FQNEAQ (reference sequence). V gave up 5 bases and J gave up 2 bases; unmatched junction bases: 9. This CDR3 is built from 16 residues.

This clone was seen just once. The gene calls are TRBV5-1 and TRBJ1-1; D call uncertain. Trimming took 2 bases from V and 0 from J, leaving 11 bases between them. Germline CDR1 is SGHRS and CDR2 is YFSETQ. The CDR3 covers 15 residues. CDR3 residues: CASSLNLRLNTEAFF. The CDR3 DNA is TGCGCCAGCAGCTTAAACCTCAGGTTGAACACTGAAGCTTTCTTT.

This sequence joins TRBV4-1 and TRBJ2-2; the match to TRBD2 covers 10 bases. Looked up from germline, CDR1 is MGHRA and CDR2 is YSYEKL. This CDR3 comprises 20 residues. V was clipped by 6 bases and J by 0 bases; unmatched bases: 16. In DNA, the CDR3 is TGCGCCAGCAGTCCAAGTGGGCCTAGCGGGAGAAAAGCGAACACCGGGGAGCTGTTTTTT. Its protein product is CASSPSGPSGRKANTGELFF.

V gene TRBV6-6 combines with J gene TRBJ2-5, with 10 bases identical to TRBD2. Per the germline V gene, CDR1 is MNHNY and CDR2 is SVGAGI (reference sequence). The CDR3 runs to 13 residues. After removal of 8 bases from V and 5 bases from J, the junction contained 5 bases not matched to a gene. The CDR3 reads CASRTSGRETQYF. The CDR3 DNA sequence: TGTGCCAGCCGGACTAGCGGTAGGGAGACCCAGTACTTC.

The rearrangement links TRBV7-9 to TRBJ2-3; D may correspond to TRBD1 or TRBD2 (5 bases each). The germline gives CDR1 SEHNR, CDR2 FQNEAQ (reference sequence). V was shortened by 1 base and J by 0 bases, with 17 bases between the two germline ends. The CDR3 is 18 residues long. The CDR3 protein is CASSLGAGTSYSTDTQYF. CDR3 bases: TGTGCCAGCAGCTTAGGGGCCGGGACCTCATATAGCACAGATACGCAGTATTTT. Variable domain in full (rest from reference TRBV7-9 and TRBJ2-3): DTGVSQNPRHKITKRGQNVTFRCDPISEHNRLYWYRQTLGQGPEFLTYFQNEAQLEKSRLLSDRFSAERPKGSFSTLEIQRTEQGDSAMYLCASSLGAGTSYSTDTQYFGPGTRLTVL.

The rearrangement uses TRBV30 and TRBJ2-7; 9 bases are a match to TRBD1. The J segment lost 6 bases and the V segment lost 2 bases, leaving 11 bases of the junction unmatched. This CDR3 spans 15 amino acids. The germline V gene encodes CDR1 GTSNPN and CDR2 SVGIG (reference sequence). CDR3 residues: CAWSFSGTGSVEQYF. For the CDR3, the DNA is TGTGCCTGGAGTTTCTCCGGGACAGGGTCTGTCGAGCAGTACTTC.

The DNA for the CDR3 is TGTGCCAGTAGTATTTCTGGGGCCGTAGCAGATACGCAGTATTTT. It is translated as CASSISGAVADTQYF. J is TRBJ2-3 and V is TRBV19, with a tentative D call TRBD1 (5 bases). The germline gives CDR1 LNHDA, CDR2 SQIVND (reference sequence). The CDR3 spans 15 residues. Trimming removed 3 bases from V and 4 bases from J, with 14 bases in between.

V gene TRBV19 combines with J gene TRBJ1-3, with D tentatively TRBD1 (5 bases). V was clipped by 4 bases and J by 0 bases, with 7 bases between them. The CDR3 runs to 14 residues. Germline values: CDR1 LNHDA, CDR2 SQIVND (reference sequence). In nucleotides, the CDR3 is TGTGCCAGTAGTACAGGGAGCTCTGGAAACACCATATATTTT. Protein sequence: CASSTGSSGNTIYF. Full variable domain (remainder filled in from reference TRBV19 and TRBJ1-3): DGGITQSPKYLFRKEGQNVTLSCEQNLNHDAMYWYRQDPGQGLRLIYYSQIVNDFQKGDIAEGYSVSREKKESFPLTVTSAQKNPTAFYLCASSTGSSGNTIYFGEGSWLTVV.

The chain has TRBV5-1 and TRBJ1-1, with D possibly being TRBD1 (5 bases). V was pared by 1 base and J by 1 base, with 11 bases between. The CDR3 runs 15 residues. Germline CDR1 is SGHRS and CDR2 is YFSETQ. This chain's CDR3 is CASSLYGAENTEAFF. The CDR3 DNA reads TGCGCCAGCAGCTTGTATGGGGCAGAGAACACTGAAGCTTTCTTT.

This rearrangement joins TRBV7-2 to TRBJ2-7; D perhaps matches TRBD2 (7 bases). V was trimmed by 3 bases and J by 7 bases, leaving 16 bases between them. This CDR3 comprises 14 residues. Germline V CDR1 and CDR2: SGHTA, FQGNSA. CDR3 DNA sequence: TGTGCCAGCAGCTTTAGGGGGGGGGCCTTTGAGCAGTACTTC. Its translation: CASSFRGGAFEQYF.

This clone has a single count. The chain recombines TRBV12-2 with TRBJ1-5; TRBD1 is the table's D call, not checked against the DNA. TRBV12-2 counts as a pseudogene. The CDR3 extends over 18 amino acids. This CDR3 is CASRLDLNGTESNQPQHF. CDR3 in DNA: TGTGCAAGTCGCTTAGACCTGAATGGGACAGAGAGCAATCAGCCCCAGCATTTT.

The rearrangement uses TRBV5-1 and TRBJ1-5; TRBD1 might be the D (5 bases). V lost 0 bases and J 5 bases, leaving 9 bases between the germline ends. CDR1 and CDR2 (germline): SGHRS, YFSETQ. CDR3 length equals 14 residues. The DNA of the CDR3 is TGCGCCAGCAGCTTGGGGGGCCAATATCAGCCCCAGCATTTT. Translating gives CASSLGGQYQPQHF.

The J gene is TRBJ2-5, the V gene TRBV24-1; 11 nucleotides agree with TRBD2. The CDR3 loop spans 16 amino acids. After removal of 4 bases from V and 2 bases from J, the junction contained 5 bases not matched to a gene. CDR1 is KGHDR and CDR2 is SFDVKD in the germline V gene. In DNA, the CDR3 is TGTGCCACCAGTGAGGGGACTAGCGGTCCTCAAGAGACCCAGTACTTC. This translates into CATSEGTSGPQETQYF.

This sequence joins TRBV28 and TRBJ1-2; a weak D match, TRBD1 (6 bases). Germline V gene sequence: CDR1 MDHEN, CDR2 SYDVKM. V lost 8 bases and J 4 bases, leaving 20 bases between the germline ends. This CDR3 spans 15 amino acids. This CDR3 reads CASGPPPGDGYGYTF. CDR3 bases: TGTGCCAGCGGCCCGCCCCCAGGGGACGGCTATGGCTACACCTTC.

The chain couples TRBV5-1 to TRBJ2-6; D possibly corresponds to TRBD2 (6 bases). There are 14 residues in the CDR3. The V and J ends lost 6 bases and 5 bases respectively, with 12 bases between them. Germline assignment: CDR1 SGHRS and CDR2 YFSETQ. The CDR3 is CASKEGHWANVLTF. DNA for the CDR3: TGCGCCAGCAAGGAGGGCCATTGGGCCAACGTCCTGACTTTC.

The chain couples TRBV14 to TRBJ1-1; 8 nucleotides match TRBD1. The CDR3 runs to 13 residues. V dropped 7 bases and J dropped 5; count of bases not matched to a gene: 6. CDR1 and CDR2 from the germline V gene are SGHDN and FVKESK. CDR3 in amino acids: CASKTTGGTEAFF. In DNA form, the CDR3 reads TGTGCCAGCAAAACCACAGGGGGGACTGAAGCTTTCTTT.

V is TRBV5-6 and J is TRBJ1-2; 7 nucleotides line up with TRBD1. The trim removed 3 bases at V and 6 bases at J, leaving 8 bases unmatched. The germline gives CDR1 SGHDT, CDR2 YYEEEE. This CDR3 spans 14 amino acids. In DNA, the CDR3 is TGTGCCAGCAGCTGGGGGACAGTGGGCGATGGCTACACCTTC. Translating gives CASSWGTVGDGYTF.

This chain links TRBV13 with TRBJ2-1, with TRBD2 identical over 7 bases. V shed 4 bases, J shed 4 bases, and the junction held 7 bases outside the gene matches. From germline, CDR1 is PRHDT and CDR2 FYEKMQ (reference sequence). CDR3 length equals 15 residues. The CDR3: CASSSDGEGYNEQFF. The CDR3 DNA sequence: TGTGCCAGCAGCTCCGACGGGGAGGGATACAATGAGCAGTTCTTC.

The V and J genes are TRBV20-1 and TRBJ1-2; D perhaps matches TRBD1 (6 bases). Looked up from germline, CDR1 is DFQATT and CDR2 is SNEGSKA (reference sequence). V lost 5 bases, J lost 11 bases, and 12 bases lay in between. This CDR3 has 10 amino acids. The CDR3 bases are TGCAGTGCTGATACAGGGACGTACACCTTC. Translated, it gives CSADTGTYTF.

The V gene is TRBV20-1, the J gene TRBJ1-1; a weak D match, TRBD1 (5 bases). In germline, CDR1 is DFQATT, CDR2 SNEGSKA (reference sequence). The ends were cut back, 6 bases at V and 10 bases at J, with 15 bases in the middle. The CDR3 contains 11 residues. The CDR3 nucleotides are TGCAGTGCACCCCGACAGATTAGAGCTTTCTTT. As protein: CSAPRQIRAFF.

This clone appeared once. The rearrangement uses TRBV4-1 and TRBJ2-2; D might be TRBD1 or TRBD2, each matching 5 bases. The CDR3 spans 17 residues. The V end lost 0 bases, the J end lost 6 bases, and 17 bases lay between the germline ends. CDR1 and CDR2 (germline): MGHRA, YSYEKL. The CDR3 region is CASSQDGGRVGAGELFF. CDR3 bases: TGCGCCAGCAGCCAAGATGGAGGCAGGGTGGGTGCCGGGGAGCTGTTTTTT.

The J gene is TRBJ1-2, the V gene TRBV30; no reliable D call. Germline lookup yields CDR1 GTSNPN and CDR2 SVGIG (reference sequence). The length of the CDR3 is 13 residues. The V end was cut by 2 bases, the J end by 6 bases, with 13 bases between. CDR3 sequence: CAWSLRPIDGYTF. The CDR3, as DNA: TGTGCCTGGAGTCTCCGACCAATTGATGGCTACACCTTC. The whole variable domain, remainder taken from reference TRBV30 and TRBJ1-2, is SQTIHQWPATLVQPVGSPLSLECTVEGTSNPNLYWYRQAAGRGLQLLFYSVGIGQISSEVPQNLSASRPQDRQFILSSKKLLLSDSGFYLCAWSLRPIDGYTFGSGTRLTVV.

With respect to this clone: An end of the junction differs from the germline gene, which may be a read error. This rearrangement joins TRBV19 to TRBJ2-3, with TRBD2 as a possible D gene (6 bases). Germline lookup yields CDR1 LNHDA and CDR2 SQIVND (reference sequence). The CDR3 extends over 15 amino acids. CDR3 coding DNA: TGTGCCAGTAGTATAGATTGGTCAAGCGGGCCGGGGGTTACTTTT. It yields the protein CASSIDWSSGPGVTF.

This clone has only one observation. CDR3 sequence: CAIRVAGISTGELFF. CDR3 nucleotide sequence: TGTGCCATCAGGGTGGCAGGGATTTCCACCGGGGAGCTGTTTTTT. The chain carries TRBV10-3 and TRBJ2-2; tentative D call: TRBD1 (5 bases). The germline V gene encodes CDR1 ENHRY and CDR2 SYGVKD. V lost 6 bases and J 4 bases, leaving 15 bases between the germline ends. This CDR3 is 15 amino acids long.

Regarding this clone: The junction departs from the called germline gene at one end, perhaps through a read error. This chain uses TRBV15 with TRBJ2-3; D gene ambiguous. The length of the CDR3 is 16 residues. Per germline, CDR1 LNHNV and CDR2 YYDKDF (reference sequence). The CDR3 bases are TGTGCCGCCAGCAGTACCGCTGGCCGGAGAACAGATACGCAGTATTTT. It specifies CAASSTAGRRTDTQYF.

The chain recombines TRBV7-9 with TRBJ2-4; 7 positions agree with TRBD2. The V and J ends lost 3 bases and 5 bases, in that order; junction bases with no gene match: 13. This CDR3 region has 17 residues. Germline CDR1 and CDR2: SEHNR and FQNEAQ (reference sequence). CDR3 DNA sequence: TGTGCCAGCAGCTTTTTGGAGCGGGATAGTAACGAAAACATTCAGTACTTC. This codes for CASSFLERDSNENIQYF.